These 14 T cell receptor beta chains were all obtained from the same sample, sequenced in a study of read filtering for tumor transcriptome and immune sequencing (dated by TCRdb to 2020 to 2021). Data came from an Illumina HiSeq 4000. TCR libraries were built from 400 to 450 ng RNA with the Immunoverse kit, using molecular barcoded adaptors covering alpha/delta and beta/gamma chains. TCRdb took the public reads, trimmed them with fastp at Q25, ran MiXCR for clone calling and kept in-frame beta chains. CDR3 protein duplicates are merged, each entry listing the most common genes and DNA. In all, the sample holds some 40,000 distinct CDR3 sequences, and 13% to 15% of those were seen once. 6.5% to 8.5% of the sample goes to the ten largest clones. Sequences were obtained from a population of CD138-negative cells sorted from bone marrow. What this sample's cell subset or site label stands for: bone marrow mononuclear cells depleted of CD138+ plasma/myeloma cells by negative magnetic selection. These receptors were collected from a donor aged 40 or over with multiple myeloma.

This clonotype was counted ten times or more. V gene TRBV30 combines with J gene TRBJ2-1; tentatively, D is TRBD2 (6 bases). The CDR3 extends over 13 amino acids. Per the germline V gene, CDR1 is GTSNPN and CDR2 is SVGIG (reference sequence). The V and J ends lost 7 bases and 0 bases respectively, with 10 bases between them. The CDR3 region has the DNA TGTGCCTCCCGGGACTCCTCCTACAATGAGCAGTTCTTC. Protein product: CASRDSSYNEQFF.

This clonotype was found many times. The gene calls are TRBV30 and TRBJ2-3; D not resolved. The CDR3 is made up of 13 amino acids. Germline-derived CDR1 and CDR2 are GTSNPN and SVGIG (reference sequence). V lost 4 bases, J lost 2 bases, and 10 bases lay in between. In DNA form, the CDR3 reads TGTGCCTGGACCACGGGCCACACAGATACGCAGTATTTT. It yields the protein CAWTTGHTDTQYF. The full variable domain, in which reference TRBV30 and TRBJ2-3 provide the parts outside the CDR3, is SQTIHQWPATLVQPVGSPLSLECTVEGTSNPNLYWYRQAAGRGLQLLFYSVGIGQISSEVPQNLSASRPQDRQFILSSKKLLLSDSGFYLCAWTTGHTDTQYFGPGTRLTVL.

This clonotype has just a few counts. The chain links TRBV5-1 to TRBJ1-3; 9 bases are shared with TRBD1. With 3 bases clipped from V and 0 bases from J, the junction kept 4 bases outside the gene matches. This CDR3 contains 16 residues. From germline, CDR1 is SGHRS and CDR2 YFSETQ. CDR3 residues: CASSSGTGYSGNTIYF. For the CDR3, the DNA is TGCGCCAGCAGCTCCGGGACAGGGTACTCTGGAAACACCATATATTTT.

The chain has TRBV29-1 and TRBJ1-5; 7 nucleotides match TRBD1. This CDR3 spans 12 amino acids. Germline V lookup: CDR1 SQVTM, CDR2 ANQGSEA. V dropped 4 bases and J dropped 8; count of bases not matched to a gene: 5. The CDR3 sequence is CSVANRGEPQHF. CDR3 DNA: TGCAGCGTTGCAAACAGGGGAGAGCCCCAGCATTTT.

This clonotype has ten or more counts. The rearrangement uses TRBV12-5 and TRBJ2-3; TRBD1 matches at 7 bases. The V gene end was trimmed by 5 bases and the J gene end by 2 bases; junction bases not matched to a gene: 10. This CDR3 has 16 residues. From germline, CDR1 is LGHNT and CDR2 FRNRAP. CDR3 region: CASGLGQASYTDTQYF. The CDR3 coding sequence is TGTGCTAGTGGTCTCGGACAGGCGAGTTACACAGATACGCAGTATTTT.

In this sample, this clonotype turned up many times. This chain joins TRBV6-2 or TRBV6-3 and TRBJ2-7, with a possible D match to TRBD1 (5 bases). The V and J ends lost 1 base and 0 bases respectively, with 7 bases between them. CDR1 is MNHEY, CDR2 SVGEGT, per germline. The CDR3 loop spans 14 amino acids. CDR3 protein: CASSYFDSSYEQYF. The CDR3 region has the DNA TGTGCCAGCAGTTACTTCGACAGCTCCTACGAGCAGTACTTC.

This clonotype was detected many times. This chain links TRBV18 with TRBJ2-7; 12 positions agree with TRBD1. CDR1 and CDR2 (germline): KGHSH, LQKENI. The trim removed 5 bases at V and 6 bases at J, leaving 5 bases unmatched. The CDR3 extends over 14 amino acids. CDR3 sequence: CASSTGTGGTEQYF. The CDR3, as DNA: TGTGCCAGCTCAACCGGGACAGGGGGCACCGAGCAGTACTTC.

In this sample, this clonotype turned up many times. V and J are TRBV20-1 and TRBJ2-1, with TRBD2 matching 11 bases. The CDR3 extends over 17 amino acids. Germline loops: CDR1 DFQATT, CDR2 SNEGSKA (reference sequence). The V and J ends lost 5 bases and 9 bases, in that order; junction bases with no gene match: 18. The CDR3 sequence: CSAGDAIAGGSLGEQFF. CDR3 coding DNA: TGCAGTGCTGGCGATGCGATAGCGGGAGGGTCATTGGGTGAGCAGTTCTTC.

This clonotype was picked up a small number of times. The CDR3 nucleotides are TGCAGTGCTAGAGATAGAACTAGCGGCCAAGAGACCCAGTACTTC. This codes for CSARDRTSGQETQYF. The genes are TRBV20-1 and TRBJ2-5, with TRBD2 matching over 8 bases. CDR1 DFQATT and CDR2 SNEGSKA come from the germline V gene (reference sequence). The ends lost 0 bases at V and 1 base at J; junction bases unmatched: 4. This CDR3 spans 15 amino acids.

This clonotype has at least ten counts. The gene calls are TRBV10-3 and TRBJ2-7, with TRBD2 as a possible D gene (6 bases). The CDR3 is made up of 12 amino acids. V shed 6 bases and J shed 2 bases, with 8 bases lying between them. CDR1 is ENHRY and CDR2 is SYGVKD in the germline V gene. The chain's CDR3 is CAIRDYPYEQYF. The CDR3 region has the DNA TGTGCCATCAGGGACTATCCCTACGAGCAGTACTTC.

This clonotype was recorded at least ten times. In DNA, the CDR3 is TGTGCCACTAACTTAATGGGAGCAGCGGCCAACGTCCTGACTTTC. Translation: CATNLMGAAANVLTF. The chain is built from TRBV5-4 and TRBJ2-6; possibly TRBD2 for D (5 bases). The CDR3 length is 15 residues. Germline loops: CDR1 SGHNT, CDR2 YYREEE (reference sequence). The V end lost 9 bases, the J end lost 6 bases, and 19 bases lay between the germline ends.

The table lists this clonotype with many counts. This chain joins TRBV19 and TRBJ1-1; TRBD1 agrees at 7 bases. This CDR3 region has 19 residues. Germline V gene lookup returns CDR1 LNHDA and CDR2 SQIVND (reference sequence). V lost 3 bases, J lost 0 bases, and 16 bases stayed unmatched. The CDR3 DNA sequence: TGTGCCAGTAGTATTCAACCGACGCGACAGGGCGGGATGAACACTGAAGCTTTCTTT. Translated: CASSIQPTRQGGMNTEAFF.

This clonotype was detected many times. This CDR3 is CASSVRVNYGYTF. DNA for the CDR3: TGTGCCAGCAGTGTAAGGGTAAACTATGGCTACACCTTC. The chain has TRBV6-1 and TRBJ1-2; D call uncertain. Between the trimmed V and J ends, which lost 4 bases and 2 bases, there was a span of 8 bases. CDR1 is MNHNS and CDR2 is SASEGT in the germline V gene. There are 13 residues in the CDR3.

The V gene is TRBV7-6, the J gene TRBJ2-1, with TRBD2 identical over 11 bases. J was trimmed by 10 bases and V by 5 bases; bases with no gene match: 13. This CDR3 contains 16 residues. Germline V gene sequence: CDR1 SGHVS, CDR2 FNYEAQ. The CDR3 spells CASSNTLAGGPPEQFF. Written as DNA, the CDR3 is TGTGCCAGCAGCAACACTCTAGCGGGAGGCCCCCCCGAGCAGTTCTTC. The full variable domain, rest sourced from reference TRBV7-6 and TRBJ2-1, is GAGVSQSPRYKVTKRGQDVALRCDPISGHVSLYWYRQALGQGPEFLTYFNYEAQQDKSGLPNDRFSAERPEGSISTLTIQRTEQRDSAMYRCASSNTLAGGPPEQFFGPGTRLTVL.